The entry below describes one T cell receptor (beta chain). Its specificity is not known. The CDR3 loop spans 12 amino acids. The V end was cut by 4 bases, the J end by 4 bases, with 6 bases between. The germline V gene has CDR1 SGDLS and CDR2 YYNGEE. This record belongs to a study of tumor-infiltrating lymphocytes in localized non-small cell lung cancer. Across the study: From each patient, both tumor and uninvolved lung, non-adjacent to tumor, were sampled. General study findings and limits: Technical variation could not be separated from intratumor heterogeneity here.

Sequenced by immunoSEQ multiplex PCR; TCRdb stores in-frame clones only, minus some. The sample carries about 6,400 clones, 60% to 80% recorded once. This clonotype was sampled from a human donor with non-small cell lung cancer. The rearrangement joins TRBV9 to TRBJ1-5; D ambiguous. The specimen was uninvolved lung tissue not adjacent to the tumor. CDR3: CASSWGNQPQHF. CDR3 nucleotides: TGTGCCAGCAGCTGGGGAAATCAGCCCCAGCATTTT. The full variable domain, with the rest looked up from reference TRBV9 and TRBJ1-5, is DSGVTQTPKHLITATGQRVTLRCSPRSGDLSVYWYQQSLDQGLQFLIQYYNGEERAKGNILERFSAQQFPDLHSELNLSSLELGDSALYFCASSWGNQPQHFGDGTRLSIL.